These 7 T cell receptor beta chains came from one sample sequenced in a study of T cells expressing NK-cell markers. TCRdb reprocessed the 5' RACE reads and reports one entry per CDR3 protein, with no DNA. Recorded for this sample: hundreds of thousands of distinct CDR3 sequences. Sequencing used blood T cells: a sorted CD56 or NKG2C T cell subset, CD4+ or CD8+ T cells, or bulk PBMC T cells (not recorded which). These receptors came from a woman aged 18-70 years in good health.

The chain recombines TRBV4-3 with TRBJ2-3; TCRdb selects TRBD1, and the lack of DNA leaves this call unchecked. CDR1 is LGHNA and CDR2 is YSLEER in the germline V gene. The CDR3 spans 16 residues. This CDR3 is CASSQGSPGGTDTQYF.

The CDR3 region is CASSSLKGSSNEKLFF. The genes are TRBV6-5 and TRBJ1-4. This CDR3 comprises 16 residues. Germline V gene sequence: CDR1 MNHEY, CDR2 SVGAGI.

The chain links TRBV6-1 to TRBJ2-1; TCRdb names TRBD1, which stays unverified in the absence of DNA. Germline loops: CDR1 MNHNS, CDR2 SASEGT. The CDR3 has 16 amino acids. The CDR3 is CASSPETGFSYNEQFF.

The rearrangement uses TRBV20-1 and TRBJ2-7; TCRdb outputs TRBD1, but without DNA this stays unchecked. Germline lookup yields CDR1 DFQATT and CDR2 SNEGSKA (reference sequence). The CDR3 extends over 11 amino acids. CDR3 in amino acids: CSGIPRYEQYF.

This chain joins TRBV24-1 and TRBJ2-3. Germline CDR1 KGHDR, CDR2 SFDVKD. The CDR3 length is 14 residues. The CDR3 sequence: CATSDPFFPDTQYF.

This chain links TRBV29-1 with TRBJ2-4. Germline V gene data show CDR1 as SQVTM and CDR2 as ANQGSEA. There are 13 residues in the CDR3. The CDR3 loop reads CSVEGTVGNIQYF.

The CDR3 sequence: CSARDLRGAEASGANVLTF. The chain carries TRBV20-1 and TRBJ2-6; TCRdb proposes TRBD2, but this gene call is untestable without DNA. CDR1 is DFQATT and CDR2 is SNEGSKA in the germline V gene (reference sequence). The CDR3 loop spans 19 amino acids.